One T cell receptor beta chain is described in this entry. As yet, its antigen is unknown. Germline loops: CDR1 LNHDA, CDR2 SQIVND (reference sequence). V gave up 1 base and J gave up 2 bases, with 12 bases separating them. The CDR3 has 16 amino acids. This specimen comes from a study of early stage breast cancer tumors. Study at large: About eight ER+/PR+/HER2- tumors were invasive ductal; a few were invasive lobular.

The study's findings and limits: In about 85% of the 16 patients, blood comparison separated tumor from normal breast. Tumors had approximately 2.7-fold higher T cell density and higher clonality than adjacent normal breast tissue.

Each sample had two DNA replicates, 0.45 to 0.65 ug blood or about 1.4 ug tissue. The repertoire was sequenced with immunoSEQ multiplex PCR; TCRdb's copy has only in-frame clones and lacks some. The table includes 69,000 or so clones, 75% to 90% detected once. The source is a middle-aged person with breast cancer. The sample taken for sequencing was blood. The gene calls are TRBV19 and TRBJ2-1; D is undetermined. The CDR3 nucleotides read TGTGCCAGTAGTATAGTGGCAGGTATCACCTACAATGAGCAGTTCTTC. Its translation: CASSIVAGITYNEQFF. The full variable domain, with the rest looked up from reference TRBV19 and TRBJ2-1, is DGGITQSPKYLFRKEGQNVTLSCEQNLNHDAMYWYRQDPGQGLRLIYYSQIVNDFQKGDIAEGYSVSREKKESFPLTVTSAQKNPTAFYLCASSIVAGITYNEQFFGPGTRLTVL.